Each of the 2 T cell receptor beta chains below was sequenced from the same sample in a study of shared clonotypes between healthy human individuals. Naive CD8 cells comprised CD45RO-negative, CCR7-positively selected cells, excluding terminally differentiated effector memory CD45RA+ cells. The method was immunoSEQ multiplex PCR; TCRdb's version includes in-frame clones alone and lacks a portion of them. The profile covers about 680,000 clones, with 92% appearing a single time and 24% taken by the ten largest. Sequencing was performed on naive CD8+ T cells sorted from blood. These receptors came from a man aged 25-45 years in good health.

V is TRBV7-3 and J is TRBJ1-2; weak D call: TRBD1 (5 bases). V lost 3 bases, J lost 5 bases, and 13 bases lay in between. CDR3 size: 14 residues. Germline-derived CDR1 and CDR2 are SGHTA and FQGTGA. CDR3 sequence reads: CASSFGDREYGYTF. CDR3 nucleotide sequence: TGTGCCAGCAGCTTCGGAGACAGAGAATATGGCTACACCTTC.

This chain joins TRBV29-1 and TRBJ2-2, with D unresolved. Germline assignment: CDR1 SQVTM and CDR2 ANQGSEA. V lost 2 bases to trimming and J lost 6 bases, with 7 bases between them. The CDR3 covers 12 residues. The CDR3 is CSVETQAGELFF. The CDR3 bases are TGCAGCGTTGAAACTCAGGCCGGGGAGCTGTTTTTT.